This entry describes one TCR beta chain. Its antigen is currently unknown. In germline, CDR1 is LNHNV, CDR2 YYDKDF (reference sequence). V was shortened by 3 bases and J by 6 bases, with 14 bases between the two germline ends. This CDR3 region has 14 residues. These data come from a study of CD8 T cells in Susac syndrome. Random hexamers were used to reverse transcribe an amount of about 0.5 to 1 ug RNA. TCRdb itself ran the immunoSEQ multiplex PCR reads through MiXCR, one entry per CDR3 protein. The sample shows around 80,000 distinct CDR3 sequences, approximately 96% of them seen only once. General study results and limits: The study identified about sixteen and five Susac-specific public clones in total CD8+ and CD8+ TEMRA repertoires. The peak of CD8+ clonal expansion in Susac was seen in TEMRA cells and active patients.

The rearrangement uses TRBV15 and TRBJ1-1, with D possibly being TRBD1 (6 bases). What was sequenced was CD8+ T cells from PBMCs. The sequence was obtained from a human donor with Susac syndrome. The CDR3 bases are TGTGCCACCAGCAGTACAGGGAGACTCCCTGAAGCTTTCTTT. Amino acid sequence: CATSSTGRLPEAFF. Supplemented by reference TRBV15 and TRBJ1-1, the full variable domain reads DAMVIQNPRYQVTQFGKPVTLSCSQTLNHNVMYWYQQKSSQAPKLLFHYYDKDFNNEADTPDNFQSRRPNTSFCFLDIRSPGLGDTAMYLCATSSTGRLPEAFFGQGTRLTVV.